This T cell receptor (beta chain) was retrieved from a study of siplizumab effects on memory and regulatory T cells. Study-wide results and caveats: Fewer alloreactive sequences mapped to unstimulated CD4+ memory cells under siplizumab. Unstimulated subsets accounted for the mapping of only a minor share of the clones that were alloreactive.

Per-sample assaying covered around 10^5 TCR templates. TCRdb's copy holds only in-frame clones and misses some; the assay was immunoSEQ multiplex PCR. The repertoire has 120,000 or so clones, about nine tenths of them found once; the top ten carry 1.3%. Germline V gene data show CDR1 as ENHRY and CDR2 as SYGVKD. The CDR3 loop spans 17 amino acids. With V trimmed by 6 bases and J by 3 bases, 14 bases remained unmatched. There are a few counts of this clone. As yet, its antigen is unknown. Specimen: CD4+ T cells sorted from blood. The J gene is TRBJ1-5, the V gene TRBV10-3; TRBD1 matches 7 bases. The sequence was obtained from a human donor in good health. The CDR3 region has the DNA TGTGCCATCAGGGAAGGGGGGTACAGGGGAGTCAATCAGCCCCAGCATTTT. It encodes CAIREGGYRGVNQPQHF.